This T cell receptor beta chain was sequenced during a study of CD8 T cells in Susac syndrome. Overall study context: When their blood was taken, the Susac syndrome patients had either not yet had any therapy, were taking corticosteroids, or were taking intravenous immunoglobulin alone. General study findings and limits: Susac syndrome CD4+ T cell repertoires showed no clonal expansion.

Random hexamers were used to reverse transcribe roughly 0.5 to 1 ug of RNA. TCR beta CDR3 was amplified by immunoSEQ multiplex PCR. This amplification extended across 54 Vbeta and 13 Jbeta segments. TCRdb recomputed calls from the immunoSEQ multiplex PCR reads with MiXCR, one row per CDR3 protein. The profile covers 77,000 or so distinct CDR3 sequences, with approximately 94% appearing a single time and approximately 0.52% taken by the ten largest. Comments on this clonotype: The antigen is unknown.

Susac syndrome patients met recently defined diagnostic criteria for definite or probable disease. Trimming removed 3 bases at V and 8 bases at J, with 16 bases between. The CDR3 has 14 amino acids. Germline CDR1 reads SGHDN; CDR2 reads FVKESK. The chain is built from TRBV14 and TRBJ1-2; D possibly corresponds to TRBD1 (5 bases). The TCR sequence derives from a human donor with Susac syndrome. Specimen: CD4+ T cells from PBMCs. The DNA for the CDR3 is TGTGCCAGCAGCCACGCTGCCTGGGACGGAGGCTACACCTTC. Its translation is CASSHAAWDGGYTF. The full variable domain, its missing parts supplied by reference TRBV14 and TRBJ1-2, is EAGVTQFPSHSVIEKGQTVTLRCDPISGHDNLYWYRRVMGKEIKFLLHFVKESKQDESGMPNNRFLAERTGGTYSTLKVQPAELEDSGVYFCASSHAAWDGGYTFGSGTRLTVV.